The rows below give T cell receptor beta chains drawn from one sample of a study of blood T cell repertoires in COVID-19. Assay used: immunoSEQ multiplex PCR; TCRdb lists only in-frame clones, some missing. This table has under 250,000 clones, 80% appearing once. Specimen: peripheral blood. The receptor set was obtained from a woman in her 70s with acute or convalescent COVID-19. The CDR3 runs from the conserved cysteine through the conserved F or W. A D gene is named only where the DNA matches it firmly. Not all rows give a size; the values are once, few, many and, for expanded clones, a class.

j_call | cdr3_length | d_call | clone_size | v_call | cdr3_nt | cdr3_aa
TRBJ2-5 | 15 | . | . | TRBV2 | TGTGCCAGCAGTATTCTCGGCGGGTTCCATGAGACCCAGTACTTC | CASSILGGFHETQYF
TRBJ2-2 | 18 | . | . | TRBV15 | TGTGCCACCAGCAGAGATTATGCCGCGGGTTTGGACACCGGGGAGCTGTTTTTT | CATSRDYAAGLDTGELFF
TRBJ2-3 | 15 | . | . | TRBV6-1 | TGTGCCAGCAGTGAAGGTAGCGGTCACACAGATACGCAGTATTTT | CASSEGSGHTDTQYF
TRBJ2-7 | 12 | . | . | TRBV7-2 | TGTGCCAGCAGCCCACCAGGGGTCGAGCAGTACTTC | CASSPPGVEQYF
TRBJ2-7 | 14 | . | few | TRBV5-1 | TGCGCCAGCAGCTTGGACGGGGGAACCTACGAGCAGTACTTC | CASSLDGGTYEQYF
TRBJ2-7 | 13 | . | . | TRBV7-9 | TGTGCCAGCAGCTTAACAGTGACCTACGAGCAGTACTTC | CASSLTVTYEQYF
TRBJ1-4 | 13 | . | . | TRBV18 | TGTGCCAGCTCACAGGGGGTCGGTGAAAAACTGTTTTTT | CASSQGVGEKLFF
TRBJ2-1 | 13 | . | . | TRBV30 | TGTGCCTACCTGGGGAGGAGAAACAATGAGCAGTTCTTC | CAYLGRRNNEQFF
TRBJ2-2 | 18 | . | . | TRBV3-1/TRBV3-2 | TGTGCCAGCAGCCAAAGCCGTAGTACACTACTAAACACCGGGGAGCTGTTTTTT | CASSQSRSTLLNTGELFF
TRBJ1-2 | 13 | . | few | TRBV5-1 | TGCGCCAGCCGTACAGGGCTGGGTTATGGCTACACCTTC | CASRTGLGYGYTF
TRBJ2-5 | 14 | . | . | TRBV18 | TGTGCCAGCTCACCAGAACAGGGCTGGGAGACCCAGTACTTC | CASSPEQGWETQYF
TRBJ1-1 | 14 | . | . | TRBV5-1 | TGCGCCAGCAGCCAAAGCCAGGCGAACACTGAAGCTTTCTTT | CASSQSQANTEAFF
TRBJ2-2 | 12 | . | . | TRBV3-1/TRBV3-2 | TGTGCCAGCAGCCTGGGGCCCGGGGAGCTGTTTTTT | CASSLGPGELFF
TRBJ2-3 | 14 | TRBD2 | . | TRBV2 | TGTGCCAGCAGTACGGGGGGGCTCGCAGATACGCAGTATTTT | CASSTGGLADTQYF
TRBJ1-2 | 13 | . | . | TRBV6-5 | TGTGCCAGCAGTCTATTTGAACGGGAGCCCTACACCTTC | CASSLFEREPYTF
TRBJ1-1 | 14 | . | . | TRBV3-1/TRBV3-2 | TGTGCCAGCAGCCAAGAAAGCCGCGACACTGAAGCTTTCTTT | CASSQESRDTEAFF
TRBJ2-7 | 11 | . | . | TRBV20-1 | TGCAGTGCTTCCCAGGGGAACGAGCAGTACTTC | CSASQGNEQYF
TRBJ2-3 | 14 | TRBD1 | . | TRBV7-2 | TGTGCCAGCAGCTTAGGGACAGGCAGAGATACGCAGTATTTT | CASSLGTGRDTQYF
TRBJ1-2 | 14 | . | . | TRBV5-1 | TGCGCCAGCAAAGCAGCCCCCGGGTGGGATGGCTACACCTTC | CASKAAPGWDGYTF
TRBJ1-4 | 16 | . | once | TRBV5-1 | TGCGCCAGCAGCTTAAGGGCTCAGGGGACTAATGAAAAACTGTTTTTT | CASSLRAQGTNEKLFF
TRBJ2-1 | 16 | TRBD1 | . | TRBV24-1 | TGTGCCACCAGTGATTCCGCGACAGGGGGCTGGGATGAGCAGTTCTTC | CATSDSATGGWDEQFF
TRBJ2-7 | 16 | . | . | TRBV29-1 | TGCAGCGTTGCGGGGGGTCGGGACAGGTCGTCCTACGAGCAGTACTTC | CSVAGGRDRSSYEQYF
TRBJ2-2 | 16 | . | . | TRBV6-2/TRBV6-3 | TGTGCCAGCAGTTACTCTATCAGGGTGAACACCGGGGAGCTGTTTTTT | CASSYSIRVNTGELFF
TRBJ1-5 | 12 | . | . | TRBV7-9 | TGTGCCAGCAGCTTAGACTATCAGCCCCAGCATTTT | CASSLDYQPQHF
TRBJ2-3 | 14 | TRBD2 | once | TRBV20-1 | TGCAGTGCTAGTAGCGGGGGCTTCACAGATACGCAGTATTTT | CSASSGGFTDTQYF
TRBJ2-2 | 17 | TRBD2 | few | TRBV5-1 | TGCGCCAGCAGCTTGGCCCTCTTAGCGGGTAACACCGGGGAGCTGTTTTTT | CASSLALLAGNTGELFF
TRBJ2-7 | 19 | TRBD2 | few | TRBV5-5 | TGTGCCAGCAGCTTGTCAGAGGGGACTAGTAAGGGGTCCTCCTACGAGCAGTACTTC | CASSLSEGTSKGSSYEQYF